The clone carrying this TCR beta chain showed up many times. The data stem from a study of T cells in Graves' hyperthyroidism and ophthalmopathy. The germline V and J ends were trimmed by 0 bases and 7 bases, with 13 bases remaining between them. The length of the CDR3 is 14 residues. CDR1 and CDR2 from the germline V gene are GTSNPN and SVGIG (reference sequence). What was amplified from RNA transcripts were TCR beta CDR3 regions. Carried out on the TCR CDR3, a first-round RT-PCR used the HTBI primer set. MiXCR, run by TCRdb on the multiplex PCR reads, gives a single entry per CDR3 protein. The repertoire has approximately 380,000 distinct CDR3 sequences, about a fifth of them found once; the top ten carry 3.7%.

The sequence derives from a woman under 30 with Graves' hyperthyroidism. The chain couples TRBV30 to TRBJ1-5; D gene unclear. Input material: blood. CDR3 DNA: TGTGCCTGGAGTGTTTTTAGGTCCGGGCAGCCCCAGCATTTT. Translating gives CAWSVFRSGQPQHF. The full variable domain, rest sourced from reference TRBV30 and TRBJ1-5, is SQTIHQWPATLVQPVGSPLSLECTVEGTSNPNLYWYRQAAGRGLQLLFYSVGIGQISSEVPQNLSASRPQDRQFILSSKKLLLSDSGFYLCAWSVFRSGQPQHFGDGTRLSIL.